The T cell receptor (beta chain) under discussion was sequenced for a study of blood T cell repertoires in COVID-19. Study in general: Samples representing acute and convalescent COVID-19 were sourced from the United States, Italy and Spain. T cells, B-cell-depleted T cells, or PBMCs supplied cDNA or gDNA.

In the source study's methods: The assay estimated nucleated cells by amplifying reference gene primers. Method: immunoSEQ multiplex PCR; TCRdb's copy keeps in-frame clones and lacks some. That table supplies the V and J calls and clone size; D and trimming were determined from the DNA. The data show about 18,000 clones, 80% seen once. Trimming cost V 6 bases and J 12 bases, with 12 bases left between them. Germline CDR1 is DFQATT and CDR2 is SNEGSKA (reference sequence). There are 10 residues in the CDR3. The specimen was peripheral blood. The gene calls are TRBV20-1 and TRBJ2-1; D ambiguous. This TCR came from a man aged 80 or over with acute or convalescent COVID-19. DNA for the CDR3: TGCAGTGCCAACCCACAAAGGCAGTTCTTC. It yields the protein CSANPQRQFF.